What follows are 21 T cell receptor beta chains derived from one specimen sequenced in a study of T-cell memory formation after mild COVID-19. TCRdb ran MiXCR on the 5' RACE reads and lists one entry per CDR3 protein. The sample lists about 390,000 distinct CDR3 sequences, 15% to 20% occurring once. The sequenced sample consisted of PBMCs or a T cell subset sorted from them (not recorded which). The receptors shown here come from a man aged 18 to 35 who had mild COVID-19 (a few samples of this study predate the infection). Cell type and time point are not known.

The V call is TRBV12-3 or TRBV12-4, the J call TRBJ1-1; D may be TRBD1 (5 bases). This CDR3 contains 15 residues. V lost 7 bases and J 2 bases, leaving 17 bases between the germline ends. The CDR3 sequence: CASMLFEGYNTEAFF. The DNA for the CDR3 is TGTGCCAGCATGCTCTTTGAGGGGTACAACACTGAAGCTTTCTTT.

This clonotype occurred a few times. The genes are TRBV24-1 and TRBJ2-1; maybe TRBD1 (5 bases). Per the germline V gene, CDR1 is KGHDR and CDR2 is SFDVKD. V shed 6 bases and J shed 6 bases, with 11 bases lying between them. The CDR3 totals 13 residues. The CDR3 DNA follows: TGTGCCACCAGTCCGAACAGGCTCAATGAGCAGTTCTTC. Its protein product is CATSPNRLNEQFF.

A few counts support this clonotype. The CDR3 sequence: CATSRDRPGGGEKLFF. CDR3 DNA: TGTGCCACCAGCAGAGATCGCCCCGGTGGTGGTGAAAAACTGTTTTTT. The V and J genes are TRBV15 and TRBJ1-4; D is undetermined. The CDR3 extends over 16 amino acids. V shed 0 bases and J shed 7 bases, with 15 bases lying between them. Germline loops: CDR1 LNHNV, CDR2 YYDKDF (reference sequence).

This clonotype was seen more than once but under ten times. The chain couples TRBV20-1 to TRBJ1-2; 7 bases agree with TRBD1. Germline V gene data show CDR1 as DFQATT and CDR2 as SNEGSKA (reference sequence). The CDR3 sequence is 12 residues long. J gave up 12 bases and V 3 bases, and 10 bases lay outside the gene matches. CDR3 amino acids: CSAREGTVFNTF. The DNA of the CDR3 is TGCAGTGCTAGGGAGGGGACAGTATTTAACACCTTC.

The chain links TRBV6-2 or TRBV6-3 to TRBJ1-1; D gene unclear. Per germline, CDR1 MNHEY and CDR2 SVGEGT. The V and J ends lost 2 bases and 4 bases respectively, with 20 bases between them. The CDR3 totals 17 residues. CDR3 nucleotide sequence: TGTGCCAGCAGTTACGTCCACGGGAGCGCCCAAGGCACTGAAGCTTTCTTT. This encodes CASSYVHGSAQGTEAFF.

This clonotype was counted a few times. The rearrangement links TRBV7-9 to TRBJ1-1; D uncertain. This CDR3 is built from 13 residues. Germline V CDR1 and CDR2: SEHNR, FQNEAQ (reference sequence). V gave up 5 bases and J gave up 7 bases, with 14 bases separating them. The CDR3, as DNA: TGTGCCAGCAGCCTCAGTGTAGGAGGTGAAGCTTTCTTT. The encoded protein is CASSLSVGGEAFF.

This clonotype has only a few counts. The rearrangement joins TRBV9 to TRBJ2-1, with D uncertain. From germline, CDR1 is SGDLS and CDR2 YYNGEE. V was clipped by 4 bases and J by 6 bases, with 11 bases between them. CDR3 length equals 13 residues. DNA for the CDR3: TGTGCCAGCAGCCCCGGAGCCCTCAATGAGCAGTTCTTC. This translates into CASSPGALNEQFF.

The table lists this clonotype with a few counts. V usage is TRBV7-8 and J usage is TRBJ1-1, with D possibly being TRBD1 (6 bases). Deletions cut 5 bases from V and 0 bases from J, with 13 bases between. This CDR3 spans 15 amino acids. CDR1 is SGHVS, CDR2 FQNEAQ, per germline. The CDR3 DNA reads TGTGCCAGCAGCCCACAGGGATTCATGAACACTGAAGCTTTCTTT. It codes for CASSPQGFMNTEAFF.

The CDR3 coding sequence is TGTGCCACCAGCAGAGTAACCGGGACCCATCTTTACGAGCAGTACGTC. Its protein product is CATSRVTGTHLYEQYV. The chain carries TRBV15 and TRBJ2-7; D may correspond to TRBD1 or TRBD2 (5 bases each). V shed 1 base and J shed 4 bases, with 17 bases lying between them. The CDR3 extends over 16 amino acids. The germline CDR1 and CDR2 sequences are LNHNV and YYDKDF (reference sequence).

The chain has TRBV5-1 and TRBJ2-3; D is possibly TRBD2 (5 bases). CDR3 size: 16 residues. In germline, CDR1 is SGHRS, CDR2 YFSETQ. Trimming removed 2 bases from V and 2 bases from J, with 15 bases in between. The chain's CDR3 is CASSFLGSDYTDTQYF. The CDR3 DNA sequence: TGCGCCAGCAGCTTCCTAGGTAGCGACTACACAGATACGCAGTATTTT.

This clonotype was seen more than once but under ten times. The rearrangement links TRBV4-3 to TRBJ1-4; TRBD1 matches 10 bases. V gave up 5 bases and J gave up 4 bases; unmatched junction bases: 10. This CDR3 has 17 amino acids. Germline V gene sequence: CDR1 LGHNA, CDR2 YSLEER. CDR3 sequence (DNA): TGCGCCAGCAGCAAAGGGACAGGGGTTCATGGTAATGAAAAACTGTTTTTT. Its protein product is CASSKGTGVHGNEKLFF.

The chain links TRBV4-1 to TRBJ1-3, with 8 bases fitting TRBD1. V was pared by 3 bases and J by 3 bases, with 4 bases of the junction left unmatched. CDR1 is MGHRA, CDR2 YSYEKL, per germline. The CDR3 runs to 15 residues. The CDR3 nucleotides are TGCGCCAGCAGCCAGGGACAGGTTGGTGGAAACACCATATATTTT. Amino acids: CASSQGQVGGNTIYF.

This clonotype was detected many times. This rearrangement joins TRBV7-3 to TRBJ2-3; 8 bases align to TRBD1. The CDR3 has 14 amino acids. V lost 4 bases, J lost 5 bases, and 5 bases stayed unmatched. CDR1 and CDR2 (germline): SGHTA, FQGTGA. CDR3 coding DNA: TGTGCCAGCAGCTCTACAGGGGGGAAAGATACGCAGTATTTT. Translated: CASSSTGGKDTQYF.

This clonotype was observed a handful of times. The V call is TRBV6-5, the J call TRBJ2-7; TRBD2 is a possible D gene (6 bases). This CDR3 has 15 amino acids. V was shortened by 4 bases and J by 5 bases, with 18 bases between the two germline ends. Germline CDR1 MNHEY, CDR2 SVGAGI. In DNA, the CDR3 is TGTGCCAGCAGTTGTGAGGAGGGGTTGTCCCACGAGCAGTACGTC. Residues: CASSCEEGLSHEQYV.

The chain uses TRBV12-3 or TRBV12-4 and TRBJ1-2; D gene ambiguous. Trimming cost V 11 bases and J 3 bases, with 10 bases left between them. The CDR3 covers 11 residues. DNA for the CDR3: TGTGCCGTGGATAGGGACTATGGCTACACCTTC. It encodes CAVDRDYGYTF.

This clonotype has just a few counts. The chain carries TRBV4-3 and TRBJ2-5, with D perhaps being TRBD1 or TRBD2 (5 bases each). The CDR3 contains 15 residues. In germline, CDR1 is LGHNA, CDR2 YSLEER. V was cut by 0 bases and J by 7 bases, with 15 bases left in between. The CDR3 protein is CASSQDRDPRVTQYF. The DNA of the CDR3 is TGCGCCAGCAGCCAAGATCGGGACCCTCGTGTGACCCAGTACTTC.

The genes are TRBV9 and TRBJ1-2; D is uncertain. CDR1 and CDR2 (germline): SGDLS, YYNGEE. CDR3 length: 13 amino acids. The V and J ends lost 0 bases and 4 bases respectively, with 7 bases between them. For the CDR3, the DNA is TGTGCCAGCAGCGTAGGGAAGACCTATGGCTACACCTTC. This sequence encodes CASSVGKTYGYTF.

This clonotype was counted a few times. The chain couples TRBV9 to TRBJ1-2, with D possibly matching TRBD1 (6 bases). V lost 3 bases and J 4 bases, leaving 16 bases between the germline ends. The CDR3 runs to 15 residues. Germline-derived CDR1 and CDR2 are SGDLS and YYNGEE. This CDR3 reads CASSAGGPTAYGYTF. CDR3 coding DNA: TGTGCCAGCAGCGCTGGGGGGCCGACAGCCTATGGCTACACCTTC.

The chain recombines TRBV5-1 with TRBJ2-3; D not resolved. The CDR3 runs to 14 residues. Germline V gene data show CDR1 as SGHRS and CDR2 as YFSETQ. The V gene lost 0 bases and the J gene lost 2 bases, with 7 bases spanning the gap. The DNA for the CDR3 is TGCGCCAGCAGCTTGGAACAATTCACAGATACGCAGTATTTT. The encoded protein is CASSLEQFTDTQYF. Together with reference TRBV5-1 and TRBJ2-3, the CDR3 gives the full variable domain: KAGVTQTPRYLIKTRGQQVTLSCSPISGHRSVSWYQQTPGQGLQFLFEYFSETQRNKGNFPGRFSGRQFSNSRSEMNVSTLELGDSALYLCASSLEQFTDTQYFGPGTRLTVL.

This clonotype showed up just a few times. The CDR3 nucleotides are TGTGCCAGCTCACCAGCGAGACACGCGAACACCGGGGAGCTGTTTTTT. This codes for CASSPARHANTGELFF. V gene TRBV18 combines with J gene TRBJ2-2; D gene ambiguous. V was clipped by 2 bases and J by 0 bases, with 10 bases between them. The CDR3 spans 16 residues. Germline V CDR1 and CDR2: KGHSH, LQKENI.

The chain links TRBV6-2 or TRBV6-3 to TRBJ2-6; tentatively, D is TRBD1 (5 bases). The CDR3 totals 15 residues. CDR1 MNHEY and CDR2 SVGEGT come from the germline V gene. V shed 5 bases and J shed 0 bases, with 8 bases lying between them. This chain's CDR3 is CASSRTHSGANVLTF. The DNA for the CDR3 is TGTGCCAGCAGTCGGACACACTCTGGGGCCAACGTCCTGACTTTC.